The 2 T cell receptor beta chains below come from one sample, sequenced in a study of HIV-infected patients and healthy controls. All unsorted peripheral T cells were captured because whole blood was used without fractionation. Reverse transcription used approximately 500 ng RNA and constant-region primers for alpha and beta. Alpha and beta chain libraries were made separately by chain-specific third strand synthesis with multiplexing indices. TCRdb re-analysed the 5' RACE reads in MiXCR, keeping a single row per CDR3 protein. Here the sample spans under 10,000 distinct CDR3 sequences, about 5.9% being singletons. Source: blood, taken before antiretroviral therapy. All receptors derive from an adult with HIV infection.

This clonotype is deemed medium-sized. The chain recombines TRBV4-2 with TRBJ2-1; D possibly uses TRBD1 or TRBD2 (6 bases each). CDR3 length: 19 amino acids. Trimming cost V 0 bases and J 4 bases, with 22 bases left between them. The germline gives CDR1 LGHNA, CDR2 YNFKEQ. The DNA of the CDR3 is TGTGCCAGCAGCCAAGATATGGCCCGGGGGCGAGTTTCTTACAATGAGCAGTTCTTC. Its translation is CASSQDMARGRVSYNEQFF.

This clonotype has at least ten counts. This chain uses TRBV12-3 or TRBV12-4 with TRBJ1-1; 7 bases map to TRBD1. CDR3 length equals 14 residues. V lost 4 bases to trimming and J lost 4 bases; unmatched junction nucleotides: 6. The CDR3 bases are TGTGCCAGCAGTTGGAACAGGGGAAGCACTGAAGCTTTCTTT. The encoded protein is CASSWNRGSTEAFF.